This entry lists 20 T cell receptor beta chains sequenced from one sample in a study of blood T cell repertoires in COVID-19. Produced via immunoSEQ multiplex PCR; TCRdb's table is partial and in-frame only. The repertoire includes 250,000 to 350,000 clones, 87% of them detected once, and 2% to 2.5% sits in the top ten. Specimen: peripheral blood. These receptors came from a woman aged 45-60 years who had recovered from COVID-19.

This clone occurred a few times. The rearrangement joins TRBV21-1 to TRBJ1-5. TRBV21-1 is assigned pseudogene status. The CDR3 spans 16 residues. CDR3 in DNA: TGTGCCAGCAGCAAATTGGTACCCGGGGGGGATCAGCCCCAGCATTTT. Its translation: CASSKLVPGGDQPQHF.

A single count supports this clone. The chain employs TRBV7-3 and TRBJ2-1, with 7 bases aligning to TRBD1. Losses at the gene ends were 5 bases for V and 9 bases for J; bases not matched to a gene: 10. Germline assignment: CDR1 SGHTA and CDR2 FQGTGA. The CDR3 runs 14 residues. In nucleotides, the CDR3 is TGTGCCAGCAGCCGAAGCGGACAGGCCTCTGAGCAGTTCTTC. Translating gives CASSRSGQASEQFF.

The genes are TRBV6-4 and TRBJ2-2; 8 bases are a match to TRBD1. V lost 10 bases, J lost 6 bases, and 7 bases stayed unmatched. This CDR3 region has 13 residues. Germline values: CDR1 MRHNA, CDR2 SNTAGT. CDR3 in DNA: TGTGCCACCGGACAGGGTTGGTCCGGGGAGCTGTTTTTT. This translates into CATGQGWSGELFF.

V gene TRBV7-2 combines with J gene TRBJ1-1; weak D call: TRBD1 (6 bases). Looked up from germline, CDR1 is SGHTA and CDR2 is FQGNSA. V gave up 8 bases and J gave up 3 bases, with 13 bases separating them. The CDR3 spans 13 residues. The CDR3 protein is CASGMKGDTEAFF. The CDR3 region has the DNA TGTGCCAGCGGGATGAAGGGGGACACTGAAGCTTTCTTT.

The chain couples TRBV6-5 to TRBJ1-1; perhaps TRBD1 as D (6 bases). From germline, CDR1 is MNHEY and CDR2 SVGAGI. This CDR3 is 14 amino acids long. V was shortened by 4 bases and J by 6 bases, with 15 bases between the two germline ends. DNA for the CDR3: TGTGCCAGCAGTTCAGGACAGACGCGGCCTGAAGCTTTCTTT. The encoded protein is CASSSGQTRPEAFF.

V usage is TRBV19 and J usage is TRBJ1-2, with 7 bases that match TRBD1. Germline V gives CDR1 LNHDA, CDR2 SQIVND (reference sequence). The CDR3 covers 15 residues. V dropped 5 bases and J dropped 5; count of bases not matched to a gene: 11. This chain's CDR3 is CASSATGITLYGYTF. The CDR3 DNA reads as TGTGCCAGTAGTGCGACAGGGATTACACTTTATGGCTACACCTTC.

This clone was detected only once. The chain joins TRBV5-6 to TRBJ1-2, with 9 bases matching TRBD1. This CDR3 spans 16 amino acids. Germline values: CDR1 SGHDT, CDR2 YYEEEE. J gave up 7 bases and V 3 bases, and 13 bases lay outside the gene matches. The CDR3 spells CASSSLQGALSGGYTF. For the CDR3, the DNA is TGTGCCAGCAGCTCCTTACAGGGGGCGCTGTCCGGTGGCTACACCTTC.

CDR3 DNA: TGTGCCAGCAGCCAAGGTACAGGCTACGATCAGCCCCAGCATTTT. It translates to CASSQGTGYDQPQHF. The rearrangement links TRBV4-2 to TRBJ1-5; D is possibly TRBD1 (5 bases). This CDR3 is built from 15 residues. Germline V lookup: CDR1 LGHNA, CDR2 YNFKEQ. Between the trimmed V and J ends, which lost 1 base and 5 bases, there was a span of 12 bases.

The chain carries TRBV10-1 and TRBJ2-4; TRBD1 is a possible D gene (5 bases). V gave up 6 bases and J gave up 0 bases, with 18 bases separating them. CDR1 and CDR2 from the germline V gene are WNHNN and SYGVQD (reference sequence). This CDR3 is 17 amino acids long. The CDR3 nucleotides read TGCGCCAGCAGAAGACAGCGCGTCAAAAAAGCCAAAAACATTCAGTACTTC. Translation: CASRRQRVKKAKNIQYF.

The chain carries TRBV4-3 and TRBJ1-1, with 7 bases lining up with TRBD1. Germline V lookup: CDR1 LGHNA, CDR2 YSLEER. V lost 0 bases and J lost 3; bases outside the gene matches: 10. This CDR3 contains 17 residues. The CDR3 is CASSQDPAGGGYTEAFF. CDR3 sequence (DNA): TGCGCCAGCAGCCAAGATCCGGCAGGGGGTGGGTACACTGAAGCTTTCTTT.

The chain uses TRBV5-1 and TRBJ2-2, with D possibly TRBD2 on 6 matching bases. Trimming pared 5 bases from V and 1 base from J, leaving 9 bases between. The germline CDR1 and CDR2 sequences are SGHRS and YFSETQ. The CDR3 consists of 14 residues. The chain's CDR3 is CASSFGGNTGELFF. CDR3 DNA: TGCGCCAGCAGTTTCGGGGGGAACACCGGGGAGCTGTTTTTT.

The V call is TRBV6-5, the J call TRBJ2-1, with 9 bases that match TRBD1. The CDR3 consists of 15 residues. From germline, CDR1 is MNHEY and CDR2 SVGAGI. The trim removed 5 bases at V and 6 bases at J, leaving 8 bases unmatched. CDR3 bases: TGTGCCAGCAGTCCTGGGACAGGGCTTCTCAATGAGCAGTTCTTC. Amino acids: CASSPGTGLLNEQFF.

This clone was counted only a few times. The CDR3 DNA follows: TGTGCCAGCAGCTTGGCCGGAGGGAAGCTGTATGGCTACACCTTC. Protein: CASSLAGGKLYGYTF. The chain joins TRBV5-4 to TRBJ1-2; D gene uncertain. This CDR3 contains 15 residues. CDR1 and CDR2 (germline): SGHNT, YYREEE (reference sequence). Trimming shortened V by 0 bases and J by 5 bases, and 14 bases separated the two germline ends.

The chain uses TRBV6-5 and TRBJ1-2; D might be TRBD1 (5 bases). The CDR3 length is 15 residues. Looked up from germline, CDR1 is MNHEY and CDR2 is SVGAGI. V lost 4 bases and J lost 2, with 14 bases in between. The CDR3 loop reads CASSSWDSVNYGYTF. CDR3 nucleotide sequence: TGTGCCAGCAGTTCCTGGGACTCTGTGAACTATGGCTACACCTTC.

The chain joins TRBV11-2 to TRBJ1-1, with 9 bases identical to TRBD1. Germline-derived CDR1 and CDR2 are SGHAT and FQNNGV. V gave up 4 bases and J gave up 4 bases; unmatched junction bases: 10. The CDR3 runs 16 residues. CDR3 nucleotides: TGTGCCAGCAGCTCCTACCTTTCGACAGGGGGCACTGAAGCTTTCTTT. Translated: CASSSYLSTGGTEAFF.

The chain employs TRBV6-6 and TRBJ1-2; possibly TRBD1 for D (5 bases). The CDR3 has 20 amino acids. V lost 5 bases and J lost 7, with 35 bases in between. The germline CDR1 and CDR2 sequences are MNHNY and SVGAGI (reference sequence). This CDR3 is CASSPNQARWVTAGRGGYTF. The CDR3 DNA is TGTGCCAGCAGTCCTAACCAGGCCCGTTGGGTGACAGCAGGGAGGGGTGGCTACACCTTC.

The chain employs TRBV28 and TRBJ1-2, with TRBD1 as a possible D gene (5 bases). The V end lost 8 bases, the J end lost 4 bases, and 17 bases lay between the germline ends. The CDR3 contains 14 residues. Germline V lookup: CDR1 MDHEN, CDR2 SYDVKM. CDR3 region: CASSFDSLIYGYTF. In nucleotides, the CDR3 is TGTGCCAGCTCTTTTGACAGCCTAATCTATGGCTACACCTTC.

The rearrangement links TRBV7-9 to TRBJ2-5; D gene uncertain. The V gene lost 1 base and the J gene lost 0 bases, with 9 bases spanning the gap. The CDR3 contains 15 residues. The germline CDR1 and CDR2 sequences are SEHNR and FQNEAQ (reference sequence). The CDR3 here is CASSLVVQNQETQYF. CDR3 DNA: TGTGCCAGCAGCTTAGTCGTTCAGAACCAAGAGACCCAGTACTTC.

The rearrangement uses TRBV29-1 and TRBJ2-7; 8 bases agree with TRBD2. Looked up from germline, CDR1 is SQVTM and CDR2 is ANQGSEA. The CDR3 contains 12 residues. V lost 8 bases and J lost 0; bases outside the gene matches: 3. The chain's CDR3 is CSFTSGSYEQYF. DNA for the CDR3: TGCAGCTTCACTAGCGGCTCCTACGAGCAGTACTTC.

A few counts support this clone. The DNA for the CDR3 is TGTGCCAGCAGTTTATTGGGACAGGGGCCCGGGAGCAATCAGCCCCAGCATTTT. Encoded protein: CASSLLGQGPGSNQPQHF. This chain joins TRBV27 and TRBJ1-5, with 10 nucleotides matching TRBD1. The ends lost 1 base at V and 1 base at J; junction bases unmatched: 7. The CDR3 has 18 amino acids. Looked up from germline, CDR1 is MNHEY and CDR2 is SMNVEV (reference sequence).